One T cell receptor (beta chain) is described in this entry. Its antigen is unknown. This entry belongs to a study of post-analysis software for immune sequencing data. About the research overall: Recorded disease courses covered relapsing-remitting, secondary progressive and progressive-relapsing multiple sclerosis. Some patients had no subtype annotation.

Tagging with unique molecular identifiers was a feature of the TCR beta cDNA libraries. From approximately 0.95 to 9.8 million T cells, 550,000 or so cDNA molecules were obtained. TCRdb passed the PCR reads through MiXCR, listing each CDR3 protein once. The sample yields under 650,000 distinct CDR3 sequences, roughly 45% seen once. The ends were cut back, 1 base at V and 4 bases at J, with 14 bases in the middle. CDR1 MGHRA and CDR2 YSYEKL come from the germline V gene. The CDR3 runs 16 residues. Broader study findings: Clustering by F measure revealed strong co-clustering among samples prepared together in one batch. Compared with controls, patients had more of five TRBV segments, including TRBV5-6, TRBV5-1 and TRBV20-1.

V gene TRBV4-1 combines with J gene TRBJ2-1; D is unclear. The clonotype comes from a girl between 5 and 17 years old with multiple sclerosis. Material for sequencing was blood. The CDR3 DNA follows: TGCGCCAGCAGCCAAGGGCCGGGTTTTGGGTACAATGAGCAGTTCTTC. Translated, it gives CASSQGPGFGYNEQFF.